This T cell receptor (beta chain) comes out of a study of blood T cell repertoires in COVID-19. Per the authors' pipeline: Reference gene primer amplification gave estimated nucleated cell counts. Here immunoSEQ multiplex PCR was the method, and the copy in TCRdb shows in-frame clones only, minus some. D and trimming come from the DNA, and the V and J calls and clone size come from that table. The sample shows about 200,000 clones, 79% of them seen only once. Trimming took 5 bases from V and 1 from J, leaving 18 bases between them. The CDR3 spans 16 residues. Germline CDR1 reads SGHVS; CDR2 reads FQNEAQ.

The clonotype originates from a woman aged 40 to 49 with COVID-19, enrolled during active disease. The genes are TRBV7-8 and TRBJ2-7, with a tentative D call TRBD2 (6 bases). Specimen: peripheral blood. The CDR3 loop reads CASSIAGLANSYEQYF. The DNA of the CDR3 is TGTGCCAGCAGCATCGCCGGGCTAGCGAATTCCTACGAGCAGTACTTC.